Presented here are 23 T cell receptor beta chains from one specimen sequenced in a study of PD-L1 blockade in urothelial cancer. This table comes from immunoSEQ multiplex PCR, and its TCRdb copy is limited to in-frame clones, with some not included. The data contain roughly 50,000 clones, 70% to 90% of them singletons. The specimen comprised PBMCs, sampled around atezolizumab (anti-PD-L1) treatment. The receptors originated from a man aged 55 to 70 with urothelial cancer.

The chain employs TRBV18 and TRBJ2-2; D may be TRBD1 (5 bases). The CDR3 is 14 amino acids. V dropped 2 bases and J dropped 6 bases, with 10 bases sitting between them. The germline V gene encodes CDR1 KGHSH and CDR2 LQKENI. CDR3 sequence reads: CASSPSGLSGELFF. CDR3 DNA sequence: TGTGCCAGCTCACCATCAGGGTTATCCGGGGAGCTGTTTTTT.

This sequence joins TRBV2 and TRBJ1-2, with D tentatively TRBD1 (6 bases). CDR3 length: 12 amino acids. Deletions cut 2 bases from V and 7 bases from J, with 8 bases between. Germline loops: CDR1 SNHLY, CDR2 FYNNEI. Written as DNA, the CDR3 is TGTGCCAGCAGTGAATTCAGGGGTGGCTACACCTTC. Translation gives CASSEFRGGYTF.

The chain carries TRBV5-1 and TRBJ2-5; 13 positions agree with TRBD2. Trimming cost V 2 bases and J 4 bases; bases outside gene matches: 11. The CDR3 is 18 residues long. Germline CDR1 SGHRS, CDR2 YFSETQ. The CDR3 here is CASSFPGLAGSAPETQYF. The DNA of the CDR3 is TGCGCCAGCAGCTTTCCGGGACTAGCGGGGTCGGCTCCAGAGACCCAGTACTTC.

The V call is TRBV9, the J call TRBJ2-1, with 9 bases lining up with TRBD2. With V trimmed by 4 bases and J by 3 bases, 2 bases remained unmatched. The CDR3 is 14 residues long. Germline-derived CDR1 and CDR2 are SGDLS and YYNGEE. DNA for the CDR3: TGTGCCAGCAGCTTAGCGGGGGTCTACAATGAGCAGTTCTTC. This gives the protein CASSLAGVYNEQFF.

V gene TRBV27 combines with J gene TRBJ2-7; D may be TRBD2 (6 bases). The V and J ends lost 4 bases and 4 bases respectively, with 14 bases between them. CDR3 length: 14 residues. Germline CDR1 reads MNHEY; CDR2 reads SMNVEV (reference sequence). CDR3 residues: CASSYVGTGYEQYF. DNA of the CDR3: TGTGCCAGCAGTTACGTAGGGACTGGATACGAGCAGTACTTC.

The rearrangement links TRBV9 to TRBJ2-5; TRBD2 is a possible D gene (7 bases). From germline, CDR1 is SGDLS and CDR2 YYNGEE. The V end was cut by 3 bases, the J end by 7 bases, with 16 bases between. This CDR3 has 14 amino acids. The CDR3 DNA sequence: TGTGCCAGCAGCGGGGGGGGCGGCAGCGGGACCCAGTACTTC. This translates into CASSGGGGSGTQYF. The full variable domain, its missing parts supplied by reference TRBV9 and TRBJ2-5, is DSGVTQTPKHLITATGQRVTLRCSPRSGDLSVYWYQQSLDQGLQFLIQYYNGEERAKGNILERFSAQQFPDLHSELNLSSLELGDSALYFCASSGGGGSGTQYFGPGTRLLVL.

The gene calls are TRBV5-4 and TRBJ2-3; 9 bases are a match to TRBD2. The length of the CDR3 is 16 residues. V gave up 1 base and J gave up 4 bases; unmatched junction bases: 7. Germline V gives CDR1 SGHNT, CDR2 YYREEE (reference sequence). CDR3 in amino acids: CASSLFGRGGADTQYF. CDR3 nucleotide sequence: TGTGCCAGCAGCTTGTTTGGGCGGGGGGGCGCAGATACGCAGTATTTT.

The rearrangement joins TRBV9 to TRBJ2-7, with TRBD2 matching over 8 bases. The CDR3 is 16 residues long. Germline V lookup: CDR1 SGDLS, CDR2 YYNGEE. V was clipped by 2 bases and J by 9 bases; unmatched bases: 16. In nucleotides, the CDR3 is TGTGCCAGCAGCGTTGGGCTAGCGGGCTCGGAGGGCGCGCAGTACTTC. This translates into CASSVGLAGSEGAQYF.

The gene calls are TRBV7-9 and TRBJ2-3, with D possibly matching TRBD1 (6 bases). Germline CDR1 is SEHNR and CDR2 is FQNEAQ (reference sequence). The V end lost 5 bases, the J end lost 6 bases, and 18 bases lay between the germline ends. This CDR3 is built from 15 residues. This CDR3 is CASSPPGTSGDTQYF. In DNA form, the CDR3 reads TGTGCCAGCAGCCCGCCCGGGACAAGTGGGGATACGCAGTATTTT.

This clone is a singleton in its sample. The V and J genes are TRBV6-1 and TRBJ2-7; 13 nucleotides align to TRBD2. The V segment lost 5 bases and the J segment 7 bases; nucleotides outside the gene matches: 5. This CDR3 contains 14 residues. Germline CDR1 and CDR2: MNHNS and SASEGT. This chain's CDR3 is CASSSLAGGGEQYF. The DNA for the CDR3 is TGTGCCAGCAGTTCACTAGCGGGGGGGGGAGAGCAGTACTTC.

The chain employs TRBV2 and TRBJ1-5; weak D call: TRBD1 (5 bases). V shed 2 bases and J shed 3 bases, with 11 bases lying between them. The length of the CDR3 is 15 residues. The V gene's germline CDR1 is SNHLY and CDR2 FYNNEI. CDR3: CASSEYRGNNQPQHF. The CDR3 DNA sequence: TGTGCCAGCAGTGAATATCGGGGGAACAATCAGCCCCAGCATTTT.

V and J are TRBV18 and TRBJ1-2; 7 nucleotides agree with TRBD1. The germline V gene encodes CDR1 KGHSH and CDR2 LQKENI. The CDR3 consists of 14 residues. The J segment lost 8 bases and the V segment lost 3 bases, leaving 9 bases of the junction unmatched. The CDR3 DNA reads TGTGCCAGCTCACCGCGACAGGGAATCGGGGGCTACACCTTC. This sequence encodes CASSPRQGIGGYTF.

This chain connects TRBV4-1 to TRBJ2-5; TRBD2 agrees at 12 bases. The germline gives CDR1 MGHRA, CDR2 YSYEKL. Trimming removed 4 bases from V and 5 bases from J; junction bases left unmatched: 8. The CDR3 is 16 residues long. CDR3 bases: TGCGCCAGCAGCCCCACGGGACTAGCGGGTTTTGAGACCCAGTACTTC. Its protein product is CASSPTGLAGFETQYF.

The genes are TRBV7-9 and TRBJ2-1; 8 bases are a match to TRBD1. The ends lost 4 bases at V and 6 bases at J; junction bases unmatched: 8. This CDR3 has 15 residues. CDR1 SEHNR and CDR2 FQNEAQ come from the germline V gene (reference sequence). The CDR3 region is CASSSGQGNFNEQFF. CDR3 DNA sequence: TGTGCCAGCAGCTCCGGACAGGGTAATTTCAATGAGCAGTTCTTC.

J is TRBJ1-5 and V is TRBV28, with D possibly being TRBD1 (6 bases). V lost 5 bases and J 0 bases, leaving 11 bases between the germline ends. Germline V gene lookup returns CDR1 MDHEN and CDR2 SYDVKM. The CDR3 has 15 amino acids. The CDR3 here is CASSRTERSNQPQHF. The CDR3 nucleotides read TGTGCCAGCAGTCGGACAGAACGTAGCAATCAGCCCCAGCATTTT.

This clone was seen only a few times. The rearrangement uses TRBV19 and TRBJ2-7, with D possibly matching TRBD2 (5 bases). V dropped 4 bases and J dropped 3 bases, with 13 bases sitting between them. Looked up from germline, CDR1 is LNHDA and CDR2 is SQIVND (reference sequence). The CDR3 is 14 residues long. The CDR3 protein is CASSTLAGRYEQYF. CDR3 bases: TGTGCCAGTAGTACTCTTGCGGGTCGCTACGAGCAGTACTTC.

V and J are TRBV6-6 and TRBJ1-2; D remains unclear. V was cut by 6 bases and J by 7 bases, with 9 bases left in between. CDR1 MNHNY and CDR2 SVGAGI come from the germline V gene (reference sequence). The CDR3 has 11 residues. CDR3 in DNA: TGTGCCAGCAGCTTATCAGGTGGCTACACCTTC. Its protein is CASSLSGGYTF.

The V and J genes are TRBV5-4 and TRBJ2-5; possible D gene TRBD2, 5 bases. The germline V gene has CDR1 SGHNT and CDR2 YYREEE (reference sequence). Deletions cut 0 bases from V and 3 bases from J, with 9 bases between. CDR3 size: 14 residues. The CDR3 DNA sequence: TGTGCCAGCAGCTTGGTATCACTAGAAGAGACCCAGTACTTC. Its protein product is CASSLVSLEETQYF.

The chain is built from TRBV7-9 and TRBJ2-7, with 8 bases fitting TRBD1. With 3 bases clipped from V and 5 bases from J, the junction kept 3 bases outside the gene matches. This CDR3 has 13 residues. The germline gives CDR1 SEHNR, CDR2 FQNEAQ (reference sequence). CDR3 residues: CASSLLDRDEQYF. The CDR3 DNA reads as TGTGCCAGCAGCTTGTTGGACAGGGACGAGCAGTACTTC.

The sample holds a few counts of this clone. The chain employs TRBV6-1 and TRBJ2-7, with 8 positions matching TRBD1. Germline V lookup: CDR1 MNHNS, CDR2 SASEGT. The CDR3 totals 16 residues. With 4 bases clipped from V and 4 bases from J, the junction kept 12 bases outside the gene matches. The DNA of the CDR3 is TGTGCCAGCAGTGCTCCCGGGACAGGTCCCTCTTACGAGCAGTACTTC. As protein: CASSAPGTGPSYEQYF.

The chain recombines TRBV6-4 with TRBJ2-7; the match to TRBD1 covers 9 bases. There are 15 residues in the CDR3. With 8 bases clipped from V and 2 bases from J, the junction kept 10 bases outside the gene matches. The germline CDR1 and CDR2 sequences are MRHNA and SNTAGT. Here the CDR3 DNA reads TGTGCCAGCTCCCCGGACAGGGGCGACGCCTACGAGCAGTACTTC. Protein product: CASSPDRGDAYEQYF.

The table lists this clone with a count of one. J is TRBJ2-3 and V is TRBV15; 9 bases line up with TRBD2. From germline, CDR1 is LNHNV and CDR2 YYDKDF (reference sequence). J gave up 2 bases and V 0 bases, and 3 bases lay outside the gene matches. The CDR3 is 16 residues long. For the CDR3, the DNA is TGTGCCACCAGCAGAGATCTAGCGGGGAACACAGATACGCAGTATTTT. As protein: CATSRDLAGNTDTQYF.

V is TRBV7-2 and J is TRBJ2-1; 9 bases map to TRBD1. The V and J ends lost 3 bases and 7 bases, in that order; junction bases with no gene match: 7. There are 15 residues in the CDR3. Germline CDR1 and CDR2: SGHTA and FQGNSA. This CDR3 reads CASSFGGTGLNEQFF. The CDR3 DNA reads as TGTGCCAGCAGCTTCGGTGGGACAGGGCTAAATGAGCAGTTCTTC.